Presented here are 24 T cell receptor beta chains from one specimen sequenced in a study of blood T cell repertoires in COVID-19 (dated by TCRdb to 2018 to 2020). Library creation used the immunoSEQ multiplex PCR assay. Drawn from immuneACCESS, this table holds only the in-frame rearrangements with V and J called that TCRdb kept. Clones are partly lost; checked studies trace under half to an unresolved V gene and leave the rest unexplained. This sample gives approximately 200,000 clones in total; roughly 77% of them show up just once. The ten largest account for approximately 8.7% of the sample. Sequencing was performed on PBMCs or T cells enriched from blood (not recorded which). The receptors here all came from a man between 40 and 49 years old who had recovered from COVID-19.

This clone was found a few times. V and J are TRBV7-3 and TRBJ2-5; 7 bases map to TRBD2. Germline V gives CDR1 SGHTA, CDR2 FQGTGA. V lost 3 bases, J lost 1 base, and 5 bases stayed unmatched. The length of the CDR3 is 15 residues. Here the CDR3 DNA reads TGTGCCAGCAGCTTCTTCTCGGGAGGCCAAGAGACCCAGTACTTC. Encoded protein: CASSFFSGGQETQYF. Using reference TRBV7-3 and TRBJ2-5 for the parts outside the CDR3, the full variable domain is GAGVSQTPSNKVTEKGKYVELRCDPISGHTALYWYRQSLGQGPEFLIYFQGTGAADDSGLPNDRFFAVRPEGSVSTLKIQRTERGDSAVYLCASSFFSGGQETQYFGPGTRLLVL.

CDR3 in amino acids: CASSYNSGAGNTIYF. DNA of the CDR3: TGTGCCAGCAGTTACAATTCCGGTGCAGGAAACACCATATATTTT. The gene calls are TRBV6-5 and TRBJ1-3, with D hard to call. The CDR3 loop spans 15 amino acids. CDR1 is MNHEY, CDR2 SVGAGI, per germline. V was cut by 2 bases and J by 4 bases, with 12 bases left in between.

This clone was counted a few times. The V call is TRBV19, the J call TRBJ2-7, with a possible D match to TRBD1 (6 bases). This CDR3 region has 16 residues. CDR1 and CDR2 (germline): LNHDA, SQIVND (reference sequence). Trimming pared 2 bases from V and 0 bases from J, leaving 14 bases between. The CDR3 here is CASSISDRSSSYEQYF. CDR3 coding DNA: TGTGCCAGTAGTATATCAGACAGGTCGAGCTCCTACGAGCAGTACTTC. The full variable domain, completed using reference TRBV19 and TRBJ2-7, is DGGITQSPKYLFRKEGQNVTLSCEQNLNHDAMYWYRQDPGQGLRLIYYSQIVNDFQKGDIAEGYSVSREKKESFPLTVTSAQKNPTAFYLCASSISDRSSSYEQYFGPGTRLTVT.

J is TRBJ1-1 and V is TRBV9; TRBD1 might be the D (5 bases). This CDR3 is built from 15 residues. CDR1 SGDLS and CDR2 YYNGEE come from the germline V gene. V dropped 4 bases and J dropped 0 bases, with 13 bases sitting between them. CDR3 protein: CASSRRGLLNTEAFF. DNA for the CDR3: TGTGCCAGCAGCCGTAGGGGACTGTTGAACACTGAAGCTTTCTTT.

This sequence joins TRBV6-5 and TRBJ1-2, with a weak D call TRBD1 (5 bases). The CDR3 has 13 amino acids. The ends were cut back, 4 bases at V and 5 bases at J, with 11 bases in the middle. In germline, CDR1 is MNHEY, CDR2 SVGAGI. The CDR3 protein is CASSSIRGYGYTF. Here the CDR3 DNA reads TGTGCCAGCAGTTCGATAAGGGGTTATGGCTACACCTTC.

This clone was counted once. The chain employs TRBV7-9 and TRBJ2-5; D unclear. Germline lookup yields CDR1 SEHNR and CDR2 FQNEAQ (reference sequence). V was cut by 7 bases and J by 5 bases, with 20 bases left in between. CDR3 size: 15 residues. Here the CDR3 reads CASTPMPTQAETQYF. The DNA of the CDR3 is TGTGCCAGCACCCCGATGCCAACCCAGGCGGAGACCCAGTACTTC.

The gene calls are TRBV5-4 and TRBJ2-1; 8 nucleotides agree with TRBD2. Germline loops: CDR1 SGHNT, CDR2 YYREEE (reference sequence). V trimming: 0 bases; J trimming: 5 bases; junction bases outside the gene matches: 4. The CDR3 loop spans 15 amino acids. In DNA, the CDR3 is TGTGCCAGCAGCTTGGTCCAGCGGGGGAACAATGAGCAGTTCTTC. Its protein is CASSLVQRGNNEQFF. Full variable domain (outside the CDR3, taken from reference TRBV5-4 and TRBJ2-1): ETGVTQSPTHLIKTRGQQVTLRCSSQSGHNTVSWYQQALGQGPQFIFQYYREEENGRGNFPPRFSGLQFPNYSSELNVNALELDDSALYLCASSLVQRGNNEQFFGPGTRLTVL.

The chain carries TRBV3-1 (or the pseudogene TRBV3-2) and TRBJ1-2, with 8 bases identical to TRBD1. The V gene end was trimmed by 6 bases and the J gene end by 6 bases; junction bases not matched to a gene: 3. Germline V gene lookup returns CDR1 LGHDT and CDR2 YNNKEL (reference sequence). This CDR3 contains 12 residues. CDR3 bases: TGTGCCAGCAGTCAGACAGGGGATGGCTACACCTTC. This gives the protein CASSQTGDGYTF.

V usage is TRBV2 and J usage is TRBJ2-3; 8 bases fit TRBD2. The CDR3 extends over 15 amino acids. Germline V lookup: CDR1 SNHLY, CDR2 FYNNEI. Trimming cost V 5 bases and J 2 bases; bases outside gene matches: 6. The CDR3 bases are TGTGCCAGCAGTTTATCTAGCGGGTACACAGATACGCAGTATTTT. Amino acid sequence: CASSLSSGYTDTQYF.

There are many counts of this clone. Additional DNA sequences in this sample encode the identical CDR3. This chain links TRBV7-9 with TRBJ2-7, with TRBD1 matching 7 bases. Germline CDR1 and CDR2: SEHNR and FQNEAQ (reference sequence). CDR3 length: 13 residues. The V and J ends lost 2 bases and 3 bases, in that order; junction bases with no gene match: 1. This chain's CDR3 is CASSLSGGYEQYF. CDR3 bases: TGTGCCAGCAGCTTATCAGGGGGCTACGAGCAGTACTTC.

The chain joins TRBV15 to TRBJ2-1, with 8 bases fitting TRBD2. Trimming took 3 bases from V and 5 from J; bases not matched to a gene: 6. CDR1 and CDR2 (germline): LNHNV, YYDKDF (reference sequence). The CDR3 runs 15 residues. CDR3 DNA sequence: TGTGCCACCAGCAGCAATAGCGGGATGCACAATGAGCAGTTCTTC. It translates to CATSSNSGMHNEQFF. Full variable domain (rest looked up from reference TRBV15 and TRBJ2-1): DAMVIQNPRYQVTQFGKPVTLSCSQTLNHNVMYWYQQKSSQAPKLLFHYYDKDFNNEADTPDNFQSRRPNTSFCFLDIRSPGLGDTAMYLCATSSNSGMHNEQFFGPGTRLTVL.

The CDR3 protein is CASNEQGRDEQYF. For the CDR3, the DNA is TGTGCCAGCAACGAACAGGGGCGGGACGAGCAGTACTTC. The rearrangement uses TRBV3-1 (or the pseudogene TRBV3-2) and TRBJ2-7; 7 bases align to TRBD1. The CDR3 is made up of 13 amino acids. Unmatched junction bases numbered 8, after V lost 7 bases and J lost 5 bases. Germline V lookup: CDR1 LGHDT, CDR2 YNNKEL (reference sequence).

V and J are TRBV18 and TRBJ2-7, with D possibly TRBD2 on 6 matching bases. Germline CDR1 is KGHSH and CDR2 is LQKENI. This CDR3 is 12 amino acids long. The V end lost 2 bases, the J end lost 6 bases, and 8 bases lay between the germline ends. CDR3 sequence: CASSPIGGEQYF. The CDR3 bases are TGTGCCAGCTCACCAATCGGGGGCGAGCAGTACTTC.

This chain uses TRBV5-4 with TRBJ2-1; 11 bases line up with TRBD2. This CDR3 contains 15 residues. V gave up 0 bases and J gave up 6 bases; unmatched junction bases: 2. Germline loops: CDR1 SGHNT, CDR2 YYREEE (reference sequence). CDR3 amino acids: CASSLDSGRANEQFF. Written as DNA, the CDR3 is TGTGCCAGCAGCTTGGATAGCGGGAGGGCCAATGAGCAGTTCTTC.

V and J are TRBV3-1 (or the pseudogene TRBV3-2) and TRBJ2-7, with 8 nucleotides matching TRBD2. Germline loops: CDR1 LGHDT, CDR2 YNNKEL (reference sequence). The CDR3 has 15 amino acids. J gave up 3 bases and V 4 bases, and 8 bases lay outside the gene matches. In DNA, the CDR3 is TGTGCCAGCAGCCCCTCCTCCGGGACTAGCTACGAGCAGTACTTC. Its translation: CASSPSSGTSYEQYF.

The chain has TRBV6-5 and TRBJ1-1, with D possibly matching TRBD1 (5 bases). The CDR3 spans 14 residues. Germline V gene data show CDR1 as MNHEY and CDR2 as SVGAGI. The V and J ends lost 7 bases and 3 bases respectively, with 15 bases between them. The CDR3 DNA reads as TGTGCCAGCACCAGTCGGAGGGGTGACACTGAAGCTTTCTTT. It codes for CASTSRRGDTEAFF.

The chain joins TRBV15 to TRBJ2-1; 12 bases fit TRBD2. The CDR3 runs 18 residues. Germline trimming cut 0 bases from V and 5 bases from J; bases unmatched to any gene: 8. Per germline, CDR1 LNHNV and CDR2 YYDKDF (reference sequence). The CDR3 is CATSRDPGWTSGNNEQFF. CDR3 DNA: TGTGCCACCAGCAGAGACCCCGGGTGGACTAGCGGGAACAATGAGCAGTTCTTC.

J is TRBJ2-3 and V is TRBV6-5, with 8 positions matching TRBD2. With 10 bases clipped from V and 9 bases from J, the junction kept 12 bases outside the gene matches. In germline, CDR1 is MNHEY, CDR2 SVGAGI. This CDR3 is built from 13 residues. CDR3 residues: CATLGGRGRTQYF. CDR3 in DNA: TGTGCCACCCTTGGGGGGCGCGGGAGGACGCAGTATTTT.

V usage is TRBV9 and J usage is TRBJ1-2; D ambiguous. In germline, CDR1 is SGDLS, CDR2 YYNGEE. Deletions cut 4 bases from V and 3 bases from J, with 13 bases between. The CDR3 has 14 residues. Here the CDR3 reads CASSSPIGDYGYTF. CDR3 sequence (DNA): TGTGCCAGCAGCTCTCCTATCGGGGACTATGGCTACACCTTC.

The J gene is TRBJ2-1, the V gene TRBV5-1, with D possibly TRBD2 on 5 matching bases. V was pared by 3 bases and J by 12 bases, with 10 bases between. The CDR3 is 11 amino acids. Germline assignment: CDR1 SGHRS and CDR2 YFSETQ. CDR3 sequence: CASSSGDPQFF. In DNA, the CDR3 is TGCGCCAGCAGCTCCGGGGATCCGCAGTTCTTC.

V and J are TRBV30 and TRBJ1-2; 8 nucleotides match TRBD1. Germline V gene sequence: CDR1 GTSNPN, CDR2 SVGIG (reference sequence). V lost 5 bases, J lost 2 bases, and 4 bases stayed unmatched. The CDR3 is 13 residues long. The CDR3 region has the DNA TGTGCCTGGGGCACAGGGGGGAACTATGGCTACACCTTC. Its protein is CAWGTGGNYGYTF.

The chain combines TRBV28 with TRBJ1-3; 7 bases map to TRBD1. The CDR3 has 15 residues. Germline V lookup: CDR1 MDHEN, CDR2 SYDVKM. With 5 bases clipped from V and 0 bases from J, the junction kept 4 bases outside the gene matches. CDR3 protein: CASSRQGPSGNTIYF. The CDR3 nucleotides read TGTGCCAGCAGTAGACAGGGCCCCTCTGGAAACACCATATATTTT.

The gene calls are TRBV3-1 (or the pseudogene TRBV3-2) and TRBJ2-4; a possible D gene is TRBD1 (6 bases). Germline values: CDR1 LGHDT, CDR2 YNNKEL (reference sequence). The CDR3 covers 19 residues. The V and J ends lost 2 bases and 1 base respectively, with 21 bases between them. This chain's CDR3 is CASSQNHRVSLMAKNIQYF. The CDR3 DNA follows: TGTGCCAGCAGCCAAAATCACAGGGTGAGTTTAATGGCCAAAAACATTCAGTACTTC.

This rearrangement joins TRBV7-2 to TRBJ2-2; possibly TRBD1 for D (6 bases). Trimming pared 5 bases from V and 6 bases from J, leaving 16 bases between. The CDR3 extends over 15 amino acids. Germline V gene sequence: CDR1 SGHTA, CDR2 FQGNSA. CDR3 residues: CASSRTAIGSGELFF. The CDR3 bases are TGTGCCAGCAGCCGGACAGCCATTGGGTCCGGGGAGCTGTTTTTT.